The sequence of this T cell receptor beta chain was determined in a study of blood T cell repertoires in COVID-19. On the study more broadly: Acute and convalescent COVID-19 samples came from the United States, Italy and Spain.

In the study's own analysis: Amplification of reference gene primers was used by the study to estimate nucleated cell counts. Method: immunoSEQ multiplex PCR; TCRdb's copy keeps in-frame clones and lacks some. V and J calls and clone size are copied from that table; D and trimming were computed from the DNA. The sample lists around 280,000 clones, 90% occurring once. Germline CDR1 and CDR2: MDHEN and SYDVKM. This CDR3 has 15 residues. Trimming took off 5 bases at V and 1 base at J, with 12 bases between the two ends. The participants were between roughly 18 and 90 years old and came from 20 to 30 US areas.

The V and J genes are TRBV28 and TRBJ2-1, with D possibly being TRBD2 (6 bases). The clonotype was recovered from a woman under 30 with acute COVID-19. Sequenced: PBMCs or T cells enriched from blood (not recorded which). CDR3 protein: CASSTPGRSYNEQFF. The CDR3 DNA reads TGTGCCAGCAGTACCCCCGGGAGATCCTACAATGAGCAGTTCTTC.